This entry lists 6 T cell receptor beta chains sequenced from one sample in a study of blood T cells in healthy people across ages. Combining a sample-barcoded 5' primer with a J-beta primer mix, a second PCR ran for about 6 to 12 cycles. Each CDR3 protein is one row after TCRdb ran MiXCR on the 5' RACE reads. The sample gives some 1.7 million distinct CDR3 sequences, 25% to 30% of which show up once; about 7.7% is in the top ten. The sample comprised blood. Every receptor here comes from a woman aged 25 to 39 in good health.

The gene calls are TRBV29-1 and TRBJ1-2; D is unresolved. The germline V gene has CDR1 SQVTM and CDR2 ANQGSEA. The germline V and J ends were trimmed by 3 bases and 8 bases, with 16 bases remaining between them. The CDR3 length is 13 residues. The CDR3 spells CSVDVSPSGGYTF. The CDR3 coding sequence is TGCAGCGTTGATGTCAGTCCCTCCGGCGGCTACACCTTC. Drawing the rest from reference TRBV29-1 and TRBJ1-2, the complete variable domain is SAVISQKPSRDICQRGTSLTIQCQVDSQVTMMFWYRQQPGQSLTLIATANQGSEATYESGFVIDKFPISRPNLTFSTLTVSNMSPEDSSIYLCSVDVSPSGGYTFGSGTRLTVV.

The V and J genes are TRBV6-2 or TRBV6-3 and TRBJ2-5; tentatively, D is TRBD1 (6 bases). Per germline, CDR1 MNHEY and CDR2 SVGEGT. V lost 0 bases, J lost 5 bases, and 10 bases lay in between. CDR3 length equals 14 residues. The CDR3 nucleotides read TGTGCCAGCAGTTACTCGCCTGGGGGCGAGACCCAGTACTTC. The encoded protein is CASSYSPGGETQYF.

In its sample, this clonotype was seen a few times. CDR3 region: CASSSGQPYSNQPQHF. For the CDR3, the DNA is TGTGCCAGCAGCTCCGGACAGCCTTATAGCAATCAGCCCCAGCATTTT. This chain uses TRBV7-3 with TRBJ1-5; D perhaps matches TRBD1 (6 bases). The germline gives CDR1 SGHTA, CDR2 FQGTGA. There are 16 residues in the CDR3. V was pared by 4 bases and J by 0 bases, with 13 bases between.

This clonotype occurred once. Its ends do not fully match the called genes, so a read error is possible. The chain recombines TRBV7-8 with TRBJ2-7, with TRBD2 matching 10 bases. CDR1 SGHVS and CDR2 FQNEAQ come from the germline V gene. This CDR3 comprises 15 residues. CDR3: CTSSLVAGGADEQYF. CDR3 sequence (DNA): TGTACCAGCAGCCTAGTAGCGGGAGGAGCGGACGAGCAGTACTTC. Full variable domain (missing parts from reference TRBV7-8 and TRBJ2-7): GAGVSQSPRYKVAKRGQDVALRCDPISGHVSLFWYQQALGQGPEFLTYFQNEAQLDKSGLPSDRFFAERPEGSVSTLKIQRTQQEDSAVYLCTSSLVAGGADEQYFGPGTRLTVT.

The rearrangement links TRBV18 to TRBJ2-5, with D perhaps TRBD2 (6 bases). V lost 2 bases and J lost 0, with 13 bases in between. CDR3 length equals 16 residues. CDR1 is KGHSH and CDR2 is LQKENI in the germline V gene. CDR3 DNA: TGTGCCAGCTCACCATGGGGCGGGGACGACCAAGAGACCCAGTACTTC. Translated, it gives CASSPWGGDDQETQYF. Filled out from reference TRBV18 and TRBJ2-5, the complete variable domain reads NAGVMQNPRHLVRRRGQEARLRCSPMKGHSHVYWYRQLPEEGLKFMVYLQKENIIDESGMPKERFSAEFPKEGPSILRIQQVVRGDSAAYFCASSPWGGDDQETQYFGPGTRLLVL.

This clonotype was counted many times. The chain recombines TRBV7-9 with TRBJ2-5; D is undetermined. CDR1 is SEHNR and CDR2 is FQNEAQ in the germline V gene (reference sequence). This CDR3 is built from 15 residues. The V and J ends lost 0 bases and 4 bases respectively, with 12 bases between them. In DNA, the CDR3 is TGTGCCAGCAGCTTAGCCCCAGCTATAATAGAGACCCAGTACTTC. The encoded protein is CASSLAPAIIETQYF.